This TCR beta chain was retrieved from a study of blood T cell repertoires in COVID-19. Clones were read by immunoSEQ multiplex PCR, and TCRdb kept only the in-frame ones, dropping some. The data show a few hundred thousand clones, more than 80% seen once. V was pared by 5 bases and J by 4 bases, with 11 bases between. From germline, CDR1 is LGHNT and CDR2 FRNRAP. The CDR3 runs to 14 residues. The source material was peripheral blood. The V call is TRBV12-5, the J call TRBJ1-4; D might be TRBD1 (5 bases). This receptor was taken from a woman aged 45-60 years with COVID-19, enrolled during active disease. The CDR3 reads CASGPSDINEKLFF. The CDR3 DNA reads TGTGCTAGTGGTCCCTCGGACATTAATGAAAAACTGTTTTTT.